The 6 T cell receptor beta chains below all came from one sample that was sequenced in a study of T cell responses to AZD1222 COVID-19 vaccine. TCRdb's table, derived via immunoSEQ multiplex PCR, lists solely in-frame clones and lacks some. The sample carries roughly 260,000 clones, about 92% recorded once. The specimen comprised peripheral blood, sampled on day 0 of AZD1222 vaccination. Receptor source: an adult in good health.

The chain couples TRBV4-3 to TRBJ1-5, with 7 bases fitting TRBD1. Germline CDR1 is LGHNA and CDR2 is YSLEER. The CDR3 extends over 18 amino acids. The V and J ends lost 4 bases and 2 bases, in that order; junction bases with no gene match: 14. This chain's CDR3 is CASSLHGQVLIGNQPQHF. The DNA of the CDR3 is TGCGCCAGCAGCCTCCATGGACAGGTCCTTATCGGCAATCAGCCCCAGCATTTT.

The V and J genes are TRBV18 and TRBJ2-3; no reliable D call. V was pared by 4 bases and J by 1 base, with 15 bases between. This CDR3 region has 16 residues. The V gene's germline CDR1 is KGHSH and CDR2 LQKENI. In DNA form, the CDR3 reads TGTGCCAGCTCACAGAATTTCGGCGGAGGCACAGATACGCAGTATTTT. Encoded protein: CASSQNFGGGTDTQYF.

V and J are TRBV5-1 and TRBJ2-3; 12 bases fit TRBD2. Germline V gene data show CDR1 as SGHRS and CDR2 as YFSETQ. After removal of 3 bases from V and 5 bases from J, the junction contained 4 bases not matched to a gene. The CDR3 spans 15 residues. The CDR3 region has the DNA TGCGCCAGCAGCTCTCTAGCGGGAGGGGGAGATACGCAGTATTTT. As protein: CASSSLAGGGDTQYF.

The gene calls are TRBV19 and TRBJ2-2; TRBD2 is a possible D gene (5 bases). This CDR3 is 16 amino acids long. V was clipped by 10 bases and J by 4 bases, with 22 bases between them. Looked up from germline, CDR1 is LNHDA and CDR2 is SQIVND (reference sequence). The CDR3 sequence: CATLKGSGSTTGELFF. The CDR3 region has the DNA TGTGCCACCCTTAAAGGAAGCGGATCCACCACCGGGGAGCTGTTTTTT.

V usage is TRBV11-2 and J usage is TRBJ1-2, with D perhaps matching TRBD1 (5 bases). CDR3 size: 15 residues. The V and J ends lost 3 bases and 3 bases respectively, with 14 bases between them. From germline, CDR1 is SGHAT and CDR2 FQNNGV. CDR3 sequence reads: CASSFSRAAHYGYTF. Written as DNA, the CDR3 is TGTGCCAGCAGCTTTTCCAGGGCGGCTCACTATGGCTACACCTTC. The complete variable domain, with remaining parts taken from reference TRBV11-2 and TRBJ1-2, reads EAGVAQSPRYKIIEKRQSVAFWCNPISGHATLYWYQQILGQGPKLLIQFQNNGVVDDSQLPKDRFSAERLKGVDSTLKIQPAKLEDSAVYLCASSFSRAAHYGYTFGSGTRLTVV.

Here the CDR3 reads CASRDRVGETQYF. The CDR3 nucleotides are TGTGCCAGCCGGGACAGGGTGGGCGAGACCCAGTACTTC. The chain has TRBV19 and TRBJ2-5; TRBD1 aligns across 9 bases. Trimming at V came to 9 bases and at J to 5 bases, leaving 7 bases not matched to a gene. Germline CDR1 is LNHDA and CDR2 is SQIVND (reference sequence). The CDR3 loop spans 13 amino acids.